These T cell receptor beta chains were read from a single sample in a study of type 1 and type 2 diabetes patients. Via MiXCR, TCRdb re-called the multiplex PCR reads, giving one row per CDR3 protein. The sample includes about 290,000 distinct CDR3 sequences, roughly 48% of them seen just once. The sequenced material came from peripheral blood mononuclear cells (PBMCs). The receptors were sampled from a man aged 18 to 29 with type 2 diabetes. Both conserved end residues are part of each CDR3. The D gene is left open where the match is weak. Size values are once, few and many counts, or a class for expanded clones, and some rows have none.

.	.	TRBV25-1	TRBJ1-2	TGTGCCAGCAACGAGGGGTATGGCTACACCTTC	CASNEGYGYTF
.	.	TRBV27	TRBJ2-4	TGTGCCAGCAGCCCCTTCGGCAGAATTGATCCGGCCAAAAACATTCAGTACTTC	CASSPFGRIDPAKNIQYF
.	TRBD1	TRBV19	TRBJ2-7	TGTGCCAGTAGTTCCAGACAGGGGGGTTCCTACGAGCAGTACTTC	CASSSRQGGSYEQYF
few	.	TRBV19	TRBJ2-3	TGTGCCAGTAGTATTATAGGGGGGAGCACAGATACGCAGTATTTT	CASSIIGGSTDTQYF
few	TRBD2	TRBV9	TRBJ2-7	TGTGCCAGTAGCGTGGGGGAGGGCTCCTACGAGCAGTACTTC	CASSVGEGSYEQYF
.	.	TRBV28	TRBJ2-1	TGTGCCAGCAGTTTAAGGTTTGGGCTGGATGAGCAGTTCTTC	CASSLRFGLDEQFF
.	TRBD2	TRBV6-6	TRBJ2-7	TGTGCCAGCAGTGACCCACACAGAATGACTAGCGGGATCTACGAGCAGTACTTC	CASSDPHRMTSGIYEQYF
.	TRBD1	TRBV7-2	TRBJ1-1	TGTGCCAGCAGCTTGGTTTCAGGGGGGGATCGGGGCACTGAAGCTTTCTTT	CASSLVSGGDRGTEAFF
many	.	TRBV15	TRBJ2-5	TGTGCCACCAGCAGCCCCCGTAGTGGGGCGAGGGAGACCCAGTACTTC	CATSSPRSGARETQYF
.	.	TRBV20-1	TRBJ1-5	TGCAGTGCCCGAATCTCACTGGGGCAGCCCCAGCATTTT	CSARISLGQPQHF